These T cell receptor beta chains were read from a single sample in a study of blood T cell repertoires in COVID-19. Repertoires were generated with immunoSEQ multiplex PCR, while TCRdb's copy carries only in-frame clones and drops some. Found here are fewer than 90,000 clones, 85% to 90% of them singletons; the top ten hold about 7%. Sequencing was carried out using peripheral blood. These receptors were taken from a woman aged 80 or over with active COVID-19. CDR3s leave out the opening cysteine and the closing phenylalanine or tryptophan.

ASSQDYNQPQH	TRBJ1-5	TRBV3-1/TRBV3-2
AWSQGFYGYT	TRBJ1-2	TRBV30
ASSLSAGGHYEQY	TRBJ2-7	TRBV5-1
ASSIGTEAF	TRBJ1-1	TRBV19
ASSLYRTDYEQY	TRBJ2-7	TRBV27
ASSLVLAYDTDTQY	TRBJ2-3	TRBV5-5
ASSARDGITDTQY	TRBJ2-3	TRBV9
ASSIVAGGNTGELF	TRBJ2-2	TRBV19
ASSPGTGGATYNEQF	TRBJ2-1	TRBV4-3
ASSVGRSDTQY	TRBJ2-3	TRBV9
ASSARTGQGNYGYT	TRBJ1-2	TRBV3-1/TRBV3-2
ASSPRQGAQETQY	TRBJ2-5	TRBV18
ASSSGYAEITDTQY	TRBJ2-3	TRBV7-2
ASGLDRGTTYEQY	TRBJ2-7	TRBV12-5
ASSLGLGLGGNEQF	TRBJ2-1	TRBV5-1
ASSQAAGYPF	TRBJ2-1	TRBV4-3
SVGPGHNTGELF	TRBJ2-2	TRBV29-1
ASSPGEEETQY	TRBJ2-5	TRBV18
ASSSPGIAGIDTQY	TRBJ2-3	TRBV18
ASSQVEGLATEAF	TRBJ1-1	TRBV4-1
ASSEGLAPGY	TRBJ2-7	TRBV6-1
ASSLDSGDTQY	TRBJ2-3	TRBV18
ASSLVVSPEQY	TRBJ2-7	TRBV7-2
ASSPRRQGRVQETQY	TRBJ2-5	TRBV18
ATSETSGPYNEQF	TRBJ2-1	TRBV24-1
ASKEGPNSPLH	TRBJ1-6	TRBV5-1
ASSVGGLNNEQF	TRBJ2-1	TRBV9
SVEGQGGAGELF	TRBJ2-2	TRBV29-1
ATGGPLYNSPLH	TRBJ1-6	TRBV28
ASSFPGEDEQF	TRBJ2-1	TRBV5-1
ASSPMSLAGVNEQF	TRBJ2-1	TRBV7-3
ASSTGTGVTGELF	TRBJ2-2	TRBV5-1
ASSLGRSSSYNEQF	TRBJ2-1	TRBV11-3
ASSYRQGAGVYEQY	TRBJ2-7	TRBV6-6
ASSPDGHGTGVNIQY	TRBJ2-4	TRBV4-2
ASTLDRVGEQY	TRBJ2-7	TRBV5-4
ASSEVMGRNTEAF	TRBJ1-1	TRBV6-1
ASSYRQTVEAF	TRBJ1-1	TRBV10-2
ASSRQGDTQY	TRBJ2-3	TRBV21-1
ASSSVVVRSSSYNSPLH	TRBJ1-6	TRBV7-6
AWSDGRRDNSPLH	TRBJ1-6	TRBV30
ASTLNRGKVNEQF	TRBJ2-1	TRBV6-5
ASSDSKNAGQGDEKLF	TRBJ1-4	TRBV6-4
ASSLDRGPSGELF	TRBJ2-2	TRBV6-6
ASSPPLAGIKTQY	TRBJ2-5	TRBV7-2
ASSQGLAVETQY	TRBJ2-5	TRBV7-9
ASSPGRGTFGEQY	TRBJ2-7	TRBV18
ASSVGLSTDTQY	TRBJ2-3	TRBV7-3
ASSPMGGSGNTIY	TRBJ1-3	TRBV7-2
ASSPGTGASPLH	TRBJ1-6	TRBV18
ASSSPGGRQGTPLH	TRBJ1-6	TRBV7-9